Given below is one T cell receptor beta chain in context. Its antigen remains unknown. CDR1 is MNHEY, CDR2 SMNVEV, per germline (reference sequence). The CDR3 runs to 18 residues. The data derive from a study of cytomegalovirus exposure and HLA in healthy donors. Overall study findings and caveats: Later analysis showed most CMV-associated TCR beta chains appearing HLA-restricted. In a later analysis, donors in an Asian-associated ancestry cluster reportedly had fewer N-insertions in productive TCRs than the cohort mean. Productive rates of about 90% or about 30% were seen for most TCR beta V segments in an earlier analysis.

The PCR employed 60 Vbeta primers together with 13 Jbeta primers. Profiling relied on immunoSEQ multiplex PCR, and the TCRdb table lists in-frame clones only, not all of them. In the table there are under 200,000 clones, approximately 80% of which are singletons. Sequenced: PBMCs. This receptor was obtained from a male donor in good health and CMV-seropositive. J is TRBJ2-5 and V is TRBV27; TRBD2 might be the D (6 bases). Judging by the DNA end, TRBJ2-7 fits better; the J call may be wrong. The CDR3 sequence: CASSLRISGFSSSYEQYF. The CDR3 DNA reads as TGTGCCAGCAGTTTAAGGATTAGCGGCTTCTCGAGCTCCTACGAGCAGTACTTC.